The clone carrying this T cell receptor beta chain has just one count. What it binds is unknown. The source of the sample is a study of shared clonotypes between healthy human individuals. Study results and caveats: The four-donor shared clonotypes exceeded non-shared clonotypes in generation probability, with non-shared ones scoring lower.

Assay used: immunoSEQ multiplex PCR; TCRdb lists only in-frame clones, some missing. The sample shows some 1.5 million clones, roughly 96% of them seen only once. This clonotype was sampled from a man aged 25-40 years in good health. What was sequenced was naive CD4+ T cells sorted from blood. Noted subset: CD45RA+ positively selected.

For the CDR3, the DNA is TGTGCCACCAGCCTCCCCTCGGGACTTATAAATGAGCAGTTCTTC. It translates to CATSLPSGLINEQFF. The chain uses TRBV15 and TRBJ2-1, with D perhaps TRBD2 (6 bases). Trimming took 5 bases from V and 7 from J, leaving 18 bases between them. The germline gives CDR1 LNHNV, CDR2 YYDKDF (reference sequence). The CDR3 runs 15 residues.